The source of this T cell receptor (beta chain) is a study of T cell responses to AZD1222 COVID-19 vaccine. Study findings and constraints: Repertoire sampling occurred only after the peak T cell response. Donors were largely white British and mainly female; clonal diversity was possibly underestimated.

A note on this clone: Its specificity is not known.

The table came from immunoSEQ multiplex PCR; TCRdb's copy has only in-frame clones and leaves some out. This table holds some 140,000 clones, 92% found once. CDR3 length equals 13 residues. CDR1 SNHLY and CDR2 FYNNEI come from the germline V gene. The ends were cut back, 6 bases at V and 2 bases at J, with 10 bases in the middle. The chain has TRBV2 and TRBJ2-5; D gene unclear. Sequenced material: peripheral blood, taken on day 0 of AZD1222 vaccination. The sequence came from an adult in good health. The CDR3 protein is CASSPTMQETQYF. CDR3 in DNA: TGTGCCAGCAGCCCTACTATGCAAGAGACCCAGTACTTC.